The 17 T cell receptor beta chains below all came from one sample that was sequenced in a study of cytotoxic CD8 clonotypes in ibrutinib-treated CLL. Some clones are missing from TCRdb's copy, which holds only in-frame ones; the method was immunoSEQ multiplex PCR. There are tens of thousands of clones in the sample; approximately 57% occur only once, and roughly 14% lies in the top ten. The starting material was PBMCs, obtained after 12 months of ibrutinib treatment. All receptors come from a human donor with chronic lymphocytic leukemia.

The V and J genes are TRBV7-6 and TRBJ2-3; 15 bases map to TRBD2. The CDR3 extends over 20 amino acids. V lost 4 bases, J lost 1 base, and 12 bases stayed unmatched. Germline CDR1 and CDR2: SGHVS and FNYEAQ. CDR3: CASSSDAGTSGGFGTDTQYF. Here the CDR3 DNA reads TGTGCCAGCAGCTCCGACGCCGGGACTAGCGGGGGGTTCGGCACAGATACGCAGTATTTT. Full variable domain (rest looked up from reference TRBV7-6 and TRBJ2-3): GAGVSQSPRYKVTKRGQDVALRCDPISGHVSLYWYRQALGQGPEFLTYFNYEAQQDKSGLPNDRFSAERPEGSISTLTIQRTEQRDSAMYRCASSSDAGTSGGFGTDTQYFGPGTRLTVL.

The rearrangement links TRBV14 to TRBJ2-7, with 15 nucleotides matching TRBD2. The V and J ends lost 3 bases and 6 bases, in that order; junction bases with no gene match: 15. Germline lookup yields CDR1 SGHDN and CDR2 FVKESK. The CDR3 has 19 amino acids. The CDR3 reads CASSQRPGTSGRPWAEQYF. As DNA, the CDR3 is TGTGCCAGCAGCCAGCGTCCCGGGACTAGCGGGAGGCCTTGGGCCGAGCAGTACTTC. Variable domain in full (rest from reference TRBV14 and TRBJ2-7): EAGVTQFPSHSVIEKGQTVTLRCDPISGHDNLYWYRRVMGKEIKFLLHFVKESKQDESGMPNNRFLAERTGGTYSTLKVQPAELEDSGVYFCASSQRPGTSGRPWAEQYFGPGTRLTVT.

This clone was detected ten times or more. This chain links TRBV28 with TRBJ1-1; unclear D gene. The CDR3 contains 12 residues. Trimming pared 5 bases from V and 7 bases from J, leaving 11 bases between. Germline-derived CDR1 and CDR2 are MDHEN and SYDVKM. Written as DNA, the CDR3 is TGTGCCAGCAGTCTAGGACCCTTTGAAGCTTTCTTT. Encoded protein: CASSLGPFEAFF.

The chain recombines TRBV30 with TRBJ1-1; tentatively, D is TRBD1 (6 bases). CDR3 length: 14 amino acids. The germline V gene encodes CDR1 GTSNPN and CDR2 SVGIG (reference sequence). CDR3 region: CATRPQGVRTEAFF. CDR3 nucleotide sequence: TGTGCGACAAGGCCACAGGGCGTGCGAACTGAAGCTTTCTTT. The full variable domain, rest sourced from reference TRBV30 and TRBJ1-1, is SQTIHQWPATLVQPVGSPLSLECTVEGTSNPNLYWYRQAAGRGLQLLFYSVGIGQISSEVPQNLSASRPQDRQFILSSKKLLLSDSGFYLCATRPQGVRTEAFFGQGTRLTVV.

Only a few counts were recorded for this clone. The chain carries TRBV30 and TRBJ1-1; D may be TRBD1 (5 bases). The CDR3 has 14 amino acids. The V gene lost 0 bases and the J gene lost 5 bases, with 13 bases spanning the gap. CDR1 and CDR2 from the germline V gene are GTSNPN and SVGIG (reference sequence). This CDR3 reads CAWSVVTGRTEAFF. CDR3 coding DNA: TGTGCCTGGAGTGTAGTAACGGGGCGGACTGAAGCTTTCTTT.

As DNA, the CDR3 is TGTGCCAGCAGTGGAAGGGGGAAATATGAAAAACTGTTTTTT. Its translation: CASSGRGKYEKLFF. This chain links TRBV6-5 with TRBJ1-4; D might be TRBD1 (6 bases). The V and J ends lost 5 bases and 6 bases respectively, with 13 bases between them. Germline CDR1 is MNHEY and CDR2 is SVGAGI. The CDR3 contains 14 residues.

This clone was seen a handful of times. V is TRBV28 and J is TRBJ1-5; D possibly corresponds to TRBD1 (6 bases). The germline V and J ends were trimmed by 8 bases and 7 bases, with 18 bases remaining between them. The CDR3 is 14 amino acids. Germline CDR1 MDHEN, CDR2 SYDVKM. The CDR3 DNA reads as TGTGCCAGCTGCCCCGGGGGCGCGGAGCAGCCCCAGCATTTT. Translation: CASCPGGAEQPQHF.

The V call is TRBV14, the J call TRBJ2-2; 8 bases are shared with TRBD1. Per the germline V gene, CDR1 is SGHDN and CDR2 is FVKESK. After removal of 1 base from V and 6 bases from J, the junction contained 4 bases not matched to a gene. There are 15 residues in the CDR3. The CDR3 sequence is CASSQAPTGAGELFF. The CDR3 bases are TGTGCCAGCAGCCAAGCCCCGACAGGGGCCGGGGAGCTGTTTTTT.

This clone was seen just once. V gene TRBV11-2 combines with J gene TRBJ2-1; 8 nucleotides match TRBD2. This CDR3 region has 18 residues. Unmatched junction bases numbered 12, after V lost 5 bases and J lost 0 bases. Germline V lookup: CDR1 SGHAT, CDR2 FQNNGV. The CDR3 coding sequence is TGTGCCAGCAGCCGGCAGGCGGGAGGAATCAGCTCCTACAATGAGCAGTTCTTC. It translates to CASSRQAGGISSYNEQFF.

This clone was seen a handful of times. The chain has TRBV9 and TRBJ2-5, with unresolved D. V was cut by 0 bases and J by 0 bases, with 3 bases left in between. The germline V gene has CDR1 SGDLS and CDR2 YYNGEE. The CDR3 sequence is 13 residues long. CDR3 sequence reads: CASSVAYQETQYF. CDR3 sequence (DNA): TGTGCCAGCAGCGTAGCTTACCAAGAGACCCAGTACTTC.

The chain recombines TRBV5-1 with TRBJ2-7; D uncertain. Germline V lookup: CDR1 SGHRS, CDR2 YFSETQ. V lost 3 bases and J 1 base, leaving 5 bases between the germline ends. This CDR3 comprises 12 residues. CDR3 sequence: CASSWGSYEQYF. The CDR3 region has the DNA TGCGCCAGCAGCTGGGGTTCCTACGAGCAGTACTTC.

This clone was counted only a few times. V gene TRBV18 combines with J gene TRBJ1-1; D not resolved. This CDR3 is 15 amino acids long. Trimming took off 3 bases at V and 2 bases at J, with 13 bases between the two ends. Germline V gene data show CDR1 as KGHSH and CDR2 as LQKENI. For the CDR3, the DNA is TGTGCCAGCTCACCCGTCAGGCAGGCCAACACTGAAGCTTTCTTT. Residues: CASSPVRQANTEAFF.

The chain combines TRBV5-6 with TRBJ2-5; 9 bases agree with TRBD1. V was clipped by 3 bases and J by 3 bases; unmatched bases: 0. Germline V lookup: CDR1 SGHDT, CDR2 YYEEEE. The CDR3 totals 13 residues. In nucleotides, the CDR3 is TGTGCCAGCAGCTGGACAGGGGAAGAGACCCAGTACTTC. Translating it yields CASSWTGEETQYF.

The V call is TRBV5-1, the J call TRBJ1-4; D is perhaps TRBD1 (5 bases). CDR1 and CDR2 (germline): SGHRS, YFSETQ. The CDR3 has 17 amino acids. V was cut by 4 bases and J by 7 bases, with 23 bases left in between. The CDR3 region is CASSPYGVGQGSEKLFF. The CDR3 coding sequence is TGCGCCAGCAGCCCTTACGGAGTGGGCCAGGGAAGTGAAAAACTGTTTTTT.

The V and J genes are TRBV28 and TRBJ2-5; 10 bases line up with TRBD2. This CDR3 has 17 amino acids. The V gene end was trimmed by 5 bases and the J gene end by 4 bases; junction bases not matched to a gene: 13. Germline V CDR1 and CDR2: MDHEN, SYDVKM. This chain's CDR3 is CASSASGSIWARETQYF. The CDR3 DNA follows: TGTGCCAGCAGTGCTAGCGGGAGTATATGGGCGCGAGAGACCCAGTACTTC.

This chain uses TRBV6-5 with TRBJ2-1; D possibly corresponds to TRBD2 (5 bases). This CDR3 is built from 13 residues. The V end was cut by 8 bases, the J end by 7 bases, with 15 bases between. Per germline, CDR1 MNHEY and CDR2 SVGAGI. This CDR3 is CASQRPRGNEQFF. The CDR3 DNA sequence: TGTGCCAGCCAGCGTCCCCGAGGGAATGAGCAGTTCTTC.

The chain has TRBV28 and TRBJ2-3; D gene ambiguous. V was trimmed by 5 bases and J by 1 base, leaving 7 bases between them. The CDR3 totals 13 residues. Germline V CDR1 and CDR2: MDHEN, SYDVKM. The CDR3: CASSPAGTDTQYF. DNA for the CDR3: TGTGCCAGCAGTCCGGCGGGCACAGATACGCAGTATTTT. Complete variable domain (other parts from reference TRBV28 and TRBJ2-3): DVKVTQSSRYLVKRTGEKVFLECVQDMDHENMFWYRQDPGLGLRLIYFSYDVKMKEKGDIPEGYSVSREKKERFSLILESASTNQTSMYLCASSPAGTDTQYFGPGTRLTVL.